The source of this T cell receptor beta chain is a study of blood T cell repertoires in COVID-19. Study summary: Collection of acute and convalescent COVID-19 samples took place in the United States, Italy and Spain. The cDNA or gDNA used as material had been derived from T cells, B-cell-depleted T cells, or PBMCs.

How the authors handled the data: For nucleated cells, counts were estimated from reference gene primer amplification. Assay: immunoSEQ multiplex PCR; the TCRdb copy retains only in-frame clones and omits some. V, J and clone size reflect that table, while D and trimming were determined from the DNA. The sample holds around 150,000 clones; over 70% are singletons and the top ten take over 8.5%. This CDR3 contains 13 residues. The germline V gene has CDR1 LNHDA and CDR2 SQIVND (reference sequence). Losses at the gene ends were 7 bases for V and 4 bases for J; bases not matched to a gene: 4. V gene TRBV19 combines with J gene TRBJ1-5; 7 positions match TRBD1. The sequence was obtained from a man in his forties or fifties with active or convalescent COVID-19. The sample consisted of peripheral blood. CDR3 loop: CASTKTGNQPQHF. CDR3 coding DNA: TGTGCCAGTACCAAGACAGGGAATCAGCCCCAGCATTTT. Filled out from reference TRBV19 and TRBJ1-5, the complete variable domain reads DGGITQSPKYLFRKEGQNVTLSCEQNLNHDAMYWYRQDPGQGLRLIYYSQIVNDFQKGDIAEGYSVSREKKESFPLTVTSAQKNPTAFYLCASTKTGNQPQHFGDGTRLSIL.